Given below is one TCR beta chain in context. Its specificity is unknown. This sample was included in a study of T-cell memory formation after mild COVID-19. Turning to the study itself: Largely, TCR clusters stayed within a single donor.

Trimming removed 0 bases from V and 2 bases from J; junction bases left unmatched: 11. The CDR3 consists of 19 residues. The V gene's germline CDR1 is ENHRY and CDR2 SYGVKD. cDNA libraries for TCR alpha and TCR beta, carrying sample barcodes and UMIs, came from 5'RACE with constant-segment primers. TCRdb analysed the 5' RACE reads with MiXCR anew, one entry per CDR3 protein. The table shows approximately 450,000 distinct CDR3 sequences, with roughly 18% occurring only once. Study-level findings and limits: Memory from before infection featured some responding clones, which suggests cross-reactive memory joined. Day 15 to 85 contracting clones showed balanced CD4/CD8; later expanders leaned CD4+.

The chain carries TRBV10-3 and TRBJ2-5; 11 bases fit TRBD2. Source material: PBMCs or a T cell subset sorted from them (not recorded which). The sequence was collected from an adult woman who had mild COVID-19 (a few samples of this study predate the infection). Cell type and time point are not known. The CDR3 DNA follows: TGTGCCATCAGTGAGTCGACGGCTAGCGGGGGGCCAGATCAAGAGACCCAGTACTTC. It specifies CAISESTASGGPDQETQYF.